These 8 T cell receptor beta chains were sequenced from one sample in a study of memory CD4+ T cells and cytomegalovirus serostatus. Single viable CD3+CD4+CD8-CD45RO+ cells were sorted as the memory CD4+ T cells. Assay used: immunoSEQ multiplex PCR; TCRdb lists only in-frame clones, some missing. The sample lists approximately 46,000 clones, around 70% occurring once. Sequenced: memory CD4+ T cells from blood. Source of these receptors: an adult in good health and CMV-seropositive.

CDR3 DNA sequence: TGTGCCAGCAGCTTGACTAGCGGGGGGCAAGAGACCCAGTACTTC. Amino acid sequence: CASSLTSGGQETQYF. The chain has TRBV11-3 and TRBJ2-5; TRBD2 aligns across 13 bases. V trimming: 3 bases; J trimming: 2 bases; junction bases outside the gene matches: 0. CDR3 size: 15 residues. From germline, CDR1 is SGHNT and CDR2 YENEEA.

The chain carries TRBV5-1 and TRBJ2-5; D is ambiguous. The CDR3 has 12 amino acids. The germline V and J ends were trimmed by 4 bases and 5 bases, with 9 bases remaining between them. CDR1 SGHRS and CDR2 YFSETQ come from the germline V gene. The CDR3, as DNA: TGCGCCAGCAGCCGTCAAAGGGAGACCCAGTACTTC. Translation: CASSRQRETQYF.

The chain carries TRBV5-1 and TRBJ2-5; D is possibly TRBD1 (5 bases). The V gene lost 1 base and the J gene lost 2 bases, with 6 bases spanning the gap. Germline V CDR1 and CDR2: SGHRS, YFSETQ. The CDR3 has 13 residues. The CDR3 DNA follows: TGCGCCAGCAGCTTGAGGGGTCAAGAGACCCAGTACTTC. It codes for CASSLRGQETQYF.

This rearrangement joins TRBV10-3 to TRBJ2-5; 11 positions match TRBD2. The trim removed 3 bases at V and 4 bases at J, leaving 4 bases unmatched. The CDR3 is 15 amino acids. The germline V gene encodes CDR1 ENHRY and CDR2 SYGVKD. This CDR3 reads CAISDSGGAGETQYF. The CDR3 coding sequence is TGTGCCATCAGTGATAGCGGGGGGGCAGGAGAGACCCAGTACTTC.

The V and J genes are TRBV7-9 and TRBJ1-2; 7 bases agree with TRBD1. Losses at the gene ends were 2 bases for V and 7 bases for J; bases not matched to a gene: 7. This CDR3 has 14 amino acids. Germline CDR1 and CDR2: SEHNR and FQNEAQ (reference sequence). The DNA for the CDR3 is TGTGCCAGCAGCTTATCGTCCAGGGGGGGTGGCTACACCTTC. Encoded protein: CASSLSSRGGGYTF.

DNA of the CDR3: TGTGCCAGCAGCCGAGACGGACAGGGTGGCGAGACCCAGTACTTC. The encoded protein is CASSRDGQGGETQYF. The V call is TRBV7-2, the J call TRBJ2-5, with 8 bases identical to TRBD1. The germline V gene has CDR1 SGHTA and CDR2 FQGNSA. CDR3 length: 15 amino acids. Unmatched junction bases numbered 10, after V lost 5 bases and J lost 5 bases.

This clone was picked up a small number of times. The rearrangement uses TRBV18 and TRBJ2-5; no reliable D call. CDR1 and CDR2 from the germline V gene are KGHSH and LQKENI. The CDR3 spans 12 residues. Trimming cost V 4 bases and J 5 bases, with 8 bases left between them. CDR3 sequence reads: CASSLSGETQYF. CDR3 DNA sequence: TGTGCCAGCTCACTCTCTGGTGAGACCCAGTACTTC.

V gene TRBV7-8 combines with J gene TRBJ1-3; 8 bases align to TRBD1. Germline CDR1 reads SGHVS; CDR2 reads FQNEAQ. The ends lost 8 bases at V and 3 bases at J; junction bases unmatched: 3. The CDR3 covers 13 residues. CDR3 sequence (DNA): TGTGCCAGCTCACAGGGGGTTGGAAACACCATATATTTT. It translates to CASSQGVGNTIYF.